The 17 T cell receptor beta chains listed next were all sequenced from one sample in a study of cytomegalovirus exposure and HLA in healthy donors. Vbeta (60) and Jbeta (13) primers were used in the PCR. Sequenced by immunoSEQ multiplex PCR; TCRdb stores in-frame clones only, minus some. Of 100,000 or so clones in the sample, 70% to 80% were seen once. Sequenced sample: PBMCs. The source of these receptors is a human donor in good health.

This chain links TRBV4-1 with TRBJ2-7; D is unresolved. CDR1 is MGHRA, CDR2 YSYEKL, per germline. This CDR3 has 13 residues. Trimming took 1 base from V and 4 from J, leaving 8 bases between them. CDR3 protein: CASSQGSEYEQYF. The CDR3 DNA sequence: TGCGCCAGCAGCCAAGGCTCGGAGTACGAGCAGTACTTC.

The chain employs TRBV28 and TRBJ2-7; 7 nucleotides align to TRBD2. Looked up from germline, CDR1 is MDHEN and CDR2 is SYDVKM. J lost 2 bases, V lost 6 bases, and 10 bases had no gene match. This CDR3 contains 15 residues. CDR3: CASSPLSGGAYEQYF. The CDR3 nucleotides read TGTGCCAGCAGCCCCCTTTCTGGGGGGGCCTACGAGCAGTACTTC.

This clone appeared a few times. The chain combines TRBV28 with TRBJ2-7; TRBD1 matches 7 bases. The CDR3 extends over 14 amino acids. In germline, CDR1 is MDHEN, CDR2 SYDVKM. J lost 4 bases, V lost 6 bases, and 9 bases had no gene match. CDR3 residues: CASSSVGTVYEQYF. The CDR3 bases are TGTGCCAGCAGCTCAGTAGGGACAGTTTACGAGCAGTACTTC.

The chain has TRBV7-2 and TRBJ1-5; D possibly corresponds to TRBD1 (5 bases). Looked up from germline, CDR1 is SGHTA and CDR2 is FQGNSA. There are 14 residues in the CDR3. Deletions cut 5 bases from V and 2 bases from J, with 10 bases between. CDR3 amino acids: CASSTQGRNQPQHF. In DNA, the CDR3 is TGTGCCAGCAGCACGCAGGGCCGCAATCAGCCCCAGCATTTT.

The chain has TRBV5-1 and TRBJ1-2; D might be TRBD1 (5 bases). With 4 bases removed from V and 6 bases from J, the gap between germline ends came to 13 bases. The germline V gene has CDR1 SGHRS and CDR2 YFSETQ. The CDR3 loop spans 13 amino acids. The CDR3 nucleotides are TGCGCCAGCAGCCCGGGGGGAGGAGATGGCTACACCTTC. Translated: CASSPGGGDGYTF.

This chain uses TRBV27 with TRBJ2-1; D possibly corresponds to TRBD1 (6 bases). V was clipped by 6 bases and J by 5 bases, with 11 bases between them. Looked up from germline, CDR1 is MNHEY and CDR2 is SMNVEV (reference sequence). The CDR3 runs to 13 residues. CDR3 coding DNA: TGTGCCAGCAGGGCGACAGGACACAATGAGCAGTTCTTC. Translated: CASRATGHNEQFF.

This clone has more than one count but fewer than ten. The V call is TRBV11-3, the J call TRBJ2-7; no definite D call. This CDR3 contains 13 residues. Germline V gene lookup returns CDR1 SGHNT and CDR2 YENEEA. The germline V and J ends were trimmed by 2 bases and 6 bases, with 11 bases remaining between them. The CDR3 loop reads CASSLRGSSEQYF. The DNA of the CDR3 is TGTGCCAGCAGCTTACGAGGAAGTAGCGAGCAGTACTTC.

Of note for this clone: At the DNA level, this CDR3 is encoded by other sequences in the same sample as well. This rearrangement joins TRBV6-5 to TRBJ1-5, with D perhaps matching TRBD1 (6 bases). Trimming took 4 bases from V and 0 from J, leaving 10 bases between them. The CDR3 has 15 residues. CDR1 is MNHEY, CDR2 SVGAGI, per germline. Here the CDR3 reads CASSFGQNSNQPQHF. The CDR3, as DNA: TGTGCCAGCAGTTTTGGACAGAATAGCAATCAGCCCCAGCATTTT.

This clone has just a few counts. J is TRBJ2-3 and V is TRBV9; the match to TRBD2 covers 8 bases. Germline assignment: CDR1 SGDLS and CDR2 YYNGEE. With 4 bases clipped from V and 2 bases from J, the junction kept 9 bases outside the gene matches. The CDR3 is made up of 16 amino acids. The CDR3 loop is CASSPRGSGNTDTQYF. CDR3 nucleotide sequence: TGTGCCAGCAGCCCTCGGGGTAGCGGGAACACAGATACGCAGTATTTT.

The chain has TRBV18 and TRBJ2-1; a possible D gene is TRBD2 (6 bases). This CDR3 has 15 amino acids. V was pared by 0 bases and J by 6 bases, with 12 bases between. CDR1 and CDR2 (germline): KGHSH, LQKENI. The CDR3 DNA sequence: TGTGCCAGCTCACCACCGGCTAGCGTGCGCAATGAGCAGTTCTTC. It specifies CASSPPASVRNEQFF.

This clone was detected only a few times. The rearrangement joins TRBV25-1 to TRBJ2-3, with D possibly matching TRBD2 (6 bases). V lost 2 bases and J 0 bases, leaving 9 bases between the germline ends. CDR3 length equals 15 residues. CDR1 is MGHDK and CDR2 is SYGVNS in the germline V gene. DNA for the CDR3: TGTGCCAGCAGTGAACGGGACTCCAGCACAGATACGCAGTATTTT. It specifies CASSERDSSTDTQYF.

This CDR3 reads CASNKRDMGATQYF. The CDR3 bases are TGTGCCAGCAACAAACGGGATATGGGGGCTACGCAGTATTTT. V and J are TRBV6-6 and TRBJ2-3; maybe TRBD1 (6 bases). Looked up from germline, CDR1 is MNHNY and CDR2 is SVGAGI (reference sequence). Trimming shortened V by 7 bases and J by 8 bases, and 19 bases separated the two germline ends. This CDR3 has 14 amino acids.

In nucleotides, the CDR3 is TGTGCCAGCAGTTTACGGCGGGGGTCCGGGGAGGCAGCCCGTCGAACTTTCTTT. Its translation: CASSLRRGSGEAARRTFF. The chain employs TRBV27 and TRBJ1-1, with D possibly being TRBD1 (5 bases). The CDR3 totals 18 residues. Per germline, CDR1 MNHEY and CDR2 SMNVEV (reference sequence). Deletions cut 2 bases from V and 12 bases from J, with 31 bases between.

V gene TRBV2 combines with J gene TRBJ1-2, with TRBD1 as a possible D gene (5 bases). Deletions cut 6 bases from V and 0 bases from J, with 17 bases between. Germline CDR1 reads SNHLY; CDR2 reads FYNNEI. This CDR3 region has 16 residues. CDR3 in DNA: TGTGCCAGCAGCGGCGACAAAGGACACCCTAACTATGGCTACACCTTC. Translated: CASSGDKGHPNYGYTF.

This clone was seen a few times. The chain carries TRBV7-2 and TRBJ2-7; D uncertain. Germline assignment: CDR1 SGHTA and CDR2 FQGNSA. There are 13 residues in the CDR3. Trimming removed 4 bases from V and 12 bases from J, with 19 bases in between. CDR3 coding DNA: TGTGCCAGCAGCTCCTCGACACAGTTGGTGCGGTACTTC. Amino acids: CASSSSTQLVRYF.

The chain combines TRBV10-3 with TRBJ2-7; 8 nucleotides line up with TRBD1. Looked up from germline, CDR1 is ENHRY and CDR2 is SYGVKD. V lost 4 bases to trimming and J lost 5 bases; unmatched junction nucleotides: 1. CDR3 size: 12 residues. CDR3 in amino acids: CAISATGDEQYF. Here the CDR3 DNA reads TGTGCCATCAGTGCGACAGGGGACGAGCAGTACTTC.

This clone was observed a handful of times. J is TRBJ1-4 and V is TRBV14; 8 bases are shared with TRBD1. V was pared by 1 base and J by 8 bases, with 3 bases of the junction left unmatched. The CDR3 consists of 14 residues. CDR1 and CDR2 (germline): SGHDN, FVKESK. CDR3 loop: CASSQARTGEKLFF. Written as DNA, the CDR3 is TGTGCCAGCAGCCAAGCAAGGACAGGGGAAAAACTGTTTTTT.